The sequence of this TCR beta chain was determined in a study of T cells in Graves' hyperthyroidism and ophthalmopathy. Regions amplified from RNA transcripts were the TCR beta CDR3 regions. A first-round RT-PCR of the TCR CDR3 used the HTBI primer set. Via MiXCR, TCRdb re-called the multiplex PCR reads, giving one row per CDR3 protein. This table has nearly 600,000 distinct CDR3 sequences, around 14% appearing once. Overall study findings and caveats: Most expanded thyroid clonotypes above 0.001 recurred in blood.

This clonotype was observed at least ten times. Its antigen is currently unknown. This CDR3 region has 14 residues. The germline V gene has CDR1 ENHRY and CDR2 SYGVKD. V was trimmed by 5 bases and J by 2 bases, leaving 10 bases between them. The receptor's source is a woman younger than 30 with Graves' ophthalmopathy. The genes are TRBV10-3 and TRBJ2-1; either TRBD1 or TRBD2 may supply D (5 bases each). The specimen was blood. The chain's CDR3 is CAISRDAAYNEQFF. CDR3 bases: TGTGCCATCAGTCGGGACGCGGCCTACAATGAGCAGTTCTTC.